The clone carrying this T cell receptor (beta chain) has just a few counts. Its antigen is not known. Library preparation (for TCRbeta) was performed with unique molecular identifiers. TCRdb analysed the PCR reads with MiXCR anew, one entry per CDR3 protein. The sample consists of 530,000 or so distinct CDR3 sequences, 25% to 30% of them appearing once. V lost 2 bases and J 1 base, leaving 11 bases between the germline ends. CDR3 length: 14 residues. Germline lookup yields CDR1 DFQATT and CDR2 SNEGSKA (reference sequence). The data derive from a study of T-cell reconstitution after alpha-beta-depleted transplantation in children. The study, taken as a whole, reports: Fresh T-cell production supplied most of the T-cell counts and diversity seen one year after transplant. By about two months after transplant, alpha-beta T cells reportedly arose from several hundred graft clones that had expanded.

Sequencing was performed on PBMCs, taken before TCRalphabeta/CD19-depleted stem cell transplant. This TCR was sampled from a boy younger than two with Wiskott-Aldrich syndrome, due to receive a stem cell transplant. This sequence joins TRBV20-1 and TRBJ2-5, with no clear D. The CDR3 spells CSARTGRTQETQYF. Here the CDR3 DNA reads TGCAGTGCTAGAACCGGACGGACCCAAGAGACCCAGTACTTC.